This TCR beta chain was identified during a study of blood T cell repertoires in COVID-19. The wider study: Donors in the United States, Italy and Spain gave samples during acute or convalescent COVID-19. From T cells, B-cell-depleted T cells, or PBMCs came the material, which was cDNA or gDNA.

TCRdb's copy holds only in-frame clones and misses some; the assay was immunoSEQ multiplex PCR. This sample has around 200,000 clones, with 70% to 90% found just once. Germline trimming cut 5 bases from V and 7 bases from J; bases unmatched to any gene: 14. Looked up from germline, CDR1 is MNHEY and CDR2 is SMNVEV (reference sequence). This CDR3 is 15 amino acids long. The chain has TRBV27 and TRBJ2-7, with 7 bases identical to TRBD2. The source of this sequence is a man in his 60s with acute or convalescent COVID-19. Sequencing input: peripheral blood. CDR3 in amino acids: CASSTLAGYSVEQYF. The CDR3, as DNA: TGTGCCAGCAGTACCTTAGCGGGTTACAGCGTGGAGCAGTACTTC.